This T cell receptor (beta chain) was identified during a study of blood T cells in healthy people across ages. The germline V gene encodes CDR1 KGHDR and CDR2 SFDVKD. The CDR3 totals 14 residues. Trimming removed 9 bases from V and 5 bases from J; junction bases left unmatched: 5. Then a second PCR, running roughly 6 to 11 cycles, was carried out with a sample-barcoded 5' primer and a J-beta primer mix. TCRdb independently ran MiXCR on the 5' RACE reads; one entry per CDR3 protein. In the table there are 1.5 million to 2 million distinct CDR3 sequences, about 49% of which are singletons. The sample was blood. This sequence was found in a woman aged 40 to 49 in good health. This chain uses TRBV24-1 with TRBJ2-1; 11 bases line up with TRBD2. In nucleotides, the CDR3 is TGTGCCACCGCCTCTAGCGGGGGGAACAATGAGCAGTTCTTC. This sequence encodes CATASSGGNNEQFF.